This passage covers 25 T cell receptor beta chains from one sample sequenced in a study of patients and donors after allogeneic stem cell transplantation. TCRdb analysed the RT-PCR reads with MiXCR anew, one entry per CDR3 protein. Of roughly 960,000 distinct CDR3 sequences listed, more than 15% are singletons. The sequenced sample was blood, either unsorted or a sorted T cell fraction (not recorded which). The receptors shown here come from a human donor who was either an allogeneic HSCT recipient or a stem cell or donor lymphocyte infusion donor (not recorded which). It is not recorded whose cells these are; they may come from a transplant donor.

This clonotype came up many times. The genes are TRBV25-1 and TRBJ2-1; D gene unclear. V lost 3 bases and J 8 bases, leaving 5 bases between the germline ends. The germline V gene has CDR1 MGHDK and CDR2 SYGVNS. The CDR3 covers 11 residues. The DNA for the CDR3 is TGTGCCAGCAGTGACCTAGATGAGCAGTTCTTC. Protein product: CASSDLDEQFF.

This clonotype was observed at least ten times. The chain recombines TRBV4-3 with TRBJ1-1; D call uncertain. The CDR3 spans 15 residues. Trimming cost V 4 bases and J 6 bases, with 18 bases left between them. The V gene's germline CDR1 is LGHNA and CDR2 YSLEER. CDR3 amino acids: CASSLTSGIVAEAFF. For the CDR3, the DNA is TGCGCCAGCAGCCTTACCAGCGGAATTGTAGCTGAAGCTTTCTTT.

The table lists this clonotype with a few counts. The genes are TRBV5-1 and TRBJ2-5, with D perhaps given as TRBD1 or TRBD2 (5 bases each). Germline V gives CDR1 SGHRS, CDR2 YFSETQ. The CDR3 is made up of 15 amino acids. V was clipped by 0 bases and J by 5 bases, with 14 bases between them. CDR3 sequence: CASSLGDVKQETQYF. The CDR3 bases are TGCGCCAGCAGCTTGGGGGACGTAAAGCAGGAGACCCAGTACTTC.

The chain has TRBV5-1 and TRBJ1-1, with 9 bases lining up with TRBD1. The CDR3 is 15 residues long. Trimming removed 4 bases from V and 3 bases from J; junction bases left unmatched: 7. CDR1 is SGHRS and CDR2 is YFSETQ in the germline V gene. CDR3 nucleotides: TGCGCCAGCAGCGGTTACAGGGGGCGGGACACTGAAGCTTTCTTT. It is translated as CASSGYRGRDTEAFF.

V gene TRBV20-1 combines with J gene TRBJ2-1; D tentatively reads TRBD1 or TRBD2 (5 bases each). The CDR3 spans 15 residues. V was clipped by 5 bases and J by 6 bases, with 20 bases between them. Germline CDR1 DFQATT, CDR2 SNEGSKA (reference sequence). CDR3 protein: CSAPRVGTAINEQFF. The DNA of the CDR3 is TGCAGTGCTCCTCGAGTCGGGACCGCAATCAATGAGCAGTTCTTC.

This clonotype was found many times. This chain connects TRBV12-3 or TRBV12-4 to TRBJ1-1; D not resolved. This CDR3 has 15 residues. V was pared by 1 base and J by 1 base, with 10 bases between. The CDR3 bases are TGTGCCAGCAGTTTAGAGGATCGGCGGAACACTGAAGCTTTCTTT. Its protein product is CASSLEDRRNTEAFF.

Only a few counts were recorded for this clonotype. The rearrangement uses TRBV10-3 and TRBJ2-3; 11 positions match TRBD2. V was pared by 10 bases and J by 4 bases, with 4 bases of the junction left unmatched. Per the germline V gene, CDR1 is ENHRY and CDR2 is SYGVKD. The CDR3 covers 13 residues. The CDR3 is CATATSGADTQYF. DNA for the CDR3: TGTGCCACCGCGACTAGCGGGGCAGATACGCAGTATTTT.

The rearrangement joins TRBV7-3 to TRBJ2-5, with 8 bases lining up with TRBD2. Germline CDR1 is SGHTA and CDR2 is FQGTGA. Unmatched junction bases numbered 9, after V lost 5 bases and J lost 4 bases. This CDR3 contains 15 residues. The chain's CDR3 is CASSPLGSGGETQYF. CDR3 bases: TGTGCCAGCAGCCCACTGGGGAGCGGGGGAGAGACCCAGTACTTC.

A word on this clonotype: One base away lies a much larger clone, so this may be a sequencing read error. The chain couples TRBV7-3 to TRBJ2-1, with TRBD2 matching over 10 bases. From germline, CDR1 is SGHTA and CDR2 FQGTGA. The CDR3 runs to 15 residues. For the CDR3, the DNA is TGTGGCAGCAGCTTAAAAGCGGGGGGGTTCAATGAGCAGTTCTTC. It translates to CGSSLKAGGFNEQFF.

This clonotype was picked up a small number of times. The rearrangement uses TRBV6-1 and TRBJ1-2, with 7 bases that match TRBD1. Trimming took 6 bases from V and 7 from J; bases not matched to a gene: 8. Germline values: CDR1 MNHNS, CDR2 SASEGT. The CDR3 is 13 amino acids. The CDR3 protein is CASSLTGVGGYTF. CDR3 coding DNA: TGTGCCAGCAGCTTAACAGGGGTCGGTGGCTACACCTTC.

This clonotype was seen only a few times. The V and J genes are TRBV7-9 and TRBJ2-1, with 8 positions matching TRBD2. V lost 0 bases to trimming and J lost 8 bases; unmatched junction nucleotides: 9. The germline V gene has CDR1 SEHNR and CDR2 FQNEAQ (reference sequence). CDR3 length equals 16 residues. In nucleotides, the CDR3 is TGTGCCAGCAGCTTAGCGACGGCGGGAGGATCTTATGAGCAGTTCTTC. Protein: CASSLATAGGSYEQFF.

The chain employs TRBV20-1 and TRBJ2-2; TRBD1 or TRBD2 may be the D gene (6 bases each). In germline, CDR1 is DFQATT, CDR2 SNEGSKA (reference sequence). The CDR3 has 14 residues. Trimming cost V 5 bases and J 7 bases, with 17 bases left between them. CDR3 loop: CSADWRGRGGELFF. The CDR3 DNA follows: TGCAGTGCTGATTGGAGGGGCAGGGGCGGGGAGCTGTTTTTT.

Ten or more counts support this clonotype. The CDR3 protein is CASSLDLLAPSYEQYF. The CDR3 bases are TGTGCCAGCAGCTTGGATTTACTAGCGCCCTCCTACGAGCAGTACTTC. The V call is TRBV5-6, the J call TRBJ2-7; TRBD2 aligns across 7 bases. V was pared by 0 bases and J by 0 bases, with 6 bases of the junction left unmatched. CDR3 length: 16 residues. In germline, CDR1 is SGHDT, CDR2 YYEEEE.

V is TRBV7-9 and J is TRBJ2-7; TRBD1 agrees at 9 bases. J lost 4 bases, V lost 5 bases, and 15 bases had no gene match. Germline CDR1 and CDR2: SEHNR and FQNEAQ (reference sequence). This CDR3 spans 17 amino acids. The CDR3 DNA follows: TGTGCCAGCAGCACAGGGGCTCCGGGACAGGGTGGATACGAGCAGTACTTC. This translates into CASSTGAPGQGGYEQYF.

The V call is TRBV27, the J call TRBJ2-7; 7 nucleotides align to TRBD1. Looked up from germline, CDR1 is MNHEY and CDR2 is SMNVEV (reference sequence). The CDR3 runs 14 residues. Trimming cost V 9 bases and J 7 bases; bases outside gene matches: 15. Here the CDR3 reads CASGIRDSNREQYF. The CDR3 DNA reads as TGTGCCAGTGGAATACGGGACAGCAATCGAGAGCAGTACTTC.

The chain recombines TRBV5-1 with TRBJ1-3; the match to TRBD1 covers 8 bases. Germline values: CDR1 SGHRS, CDR2 YFSETQ. This CDR3 is 15 amino acids long. The J segment lost 4 bases and the V segment lost 4 bases, leaving 7 bases of the junction unmatched. CDR3 amino acids: CASSPQTGGGNTIYF. CDR3 DNA: TGCGCCAGCAGCCCCCAAACAGGGGGAGGAAACACCATATATTTT.

This clonotype was observed a few times. The chain joins TRBV7-6 to TRBJ1-1; 8 bases match TRBD1. This CDR3 is 17 amino acids long. Germline V gene sequence: CDR1 SGHVS, CDR2 FNYEAQ. The junction had 7 bases not matched to a gene; V was cut back by 1 base and J by 0 bases. CDR3 amino acids: CASSLVSGQALNTEAFF. The CDR3, as DNA: TGTGCCAGCAGCTTAGTATCGGGACAGGCGTTGAACACTGAAGCTTTCTTT. Full variable domain (rest looked up from reference TRBV7-6 and TRBJ1-1): GAGVSQSPRYKVTKRGQDVALRCDPISGHVSLYWYRQALGQGPEFLTYFNYEAQQDKSGLPNDRFSAERPEGSISTLTIQRTEQRDSAMYRCASSLVSGQALNTEAFFGQGTRLTVV.

This clonotype has more than one count but fewer than ten. The rearrangement links TRBV7-9 to TRBJ2-1; D may be TRBD1 or TRBD2 (5 bases each). Germline CDR1 and CDR2: SEHNR and FQNEAQ (reference sequence). This CDR3 region has 15 residues. Trimming took off 1 base at V and 7 bases at J, with 14 bases between the two ends. CDR3 in amino acids: CASSLERLRGNEQFF. The CDR3 nucleotides are TGTGCCAGCAGCTTAGAACGACTGAGGGGAAATGAGCAGTTCTTC. Together with reference TRBV7-9 and TRBJ2-1, the CDR3 gives the full variable domain: DTGVSQNPRHKITKRGQNVTFRCDPISEHNRLYWYRQTLGQGPEFLTYFQNEAQLEKSRLLSDRFSAERPKGSFSTLEIQRTEQGDSAMYLCASSLERLRGNEQFFGPGTRLTVL.

This clonotype was counted a few times. The rearrangement uses TRBV11-2 and TRBJ2-4, with a tentative D call TRBD1 (6 bases). CDR1 is SGHAT and CDR2 is FQNNGV in the germline V gene. Trimming shortened V by 1 base and J by 7 bases, and 20 bases separated the two germline ends. The CDR3 spans 17 residues. DNA of the CDR3: TGTGCCAGCAGCTTAGGCGTTTGGACAGCCACGGCGAACATTCAGTACTTC. It is translated as CASSLGVWTATANIQYF.

This clonotype was found a few times. This chain joins TRBV4-2 and TRBJ1-2; no clear D. V lost 0 bases, J lost 6 bases, and 5 bases lay in between. The V gene's germline CDR1 is LGHNA and CDR2 YNFKEQ. The CDR3 covers 12 residues. As DNA, the CDR3 is TGTGCCAGCAGCCAAGAGGGCCATGGCTACACCTTC. Translated, it gives CASSQEGHGYTF.

This clonotype occurred a few times. The chain carries TRBV6-6 and TRBJ1-1; a possible D gene is TRBD1 (6 bases). V lost 7 bases to trimming and J lost 1 base, with 10 bases between them. The CDR3 has 13 amino acids. Germline lookup yields CDR1 MNHNY and CDR2 SVGAGI (reference sequence). This CDR3 is CASTETGNTEAFF. For the CDR3, the DNA is TGTGCCAGCACCGAGACAGGGAACACTGAAGCTTTCTTT.

V usage is TRBV10-3 and J usage is TRBJ1-2; D remains ambiguous. CDR3 length: 12 amino acids. With 3 bases removed from V and 7 bases from J, the gap between germline ends came to 9 bases. The germline V gene has CDR1 ENHRY and CDR2 SYGVKD. CDR3 coding DNA: TGTGCCATCAGTGATAGCAGACCTGGCTACACCTTC. This sequence encodes CAISDSRPGYTF.

The CDR3 protein is CSARDWYEQYF. The CDR3 DNA sequence: TGCAGTGCCCGCGACTGGTACGAGCAGTACTTC. V usage is TRBV20-1 and J usage is TRBJ2-7; D call uncertain. Trimming removed 6 bases from V and 4 bases from J, with 10 bases in between. This CDR3 region has 11 residues. Looked up from germline, CDR1 is DFQATT and CDR2 is SNEGSKA (reference sequence).

The chain recombines TRBV7-2 with TRBJ2-3; 8 bases match TRBD2. From germline, CDR1 is SGHTA and CDR2 FQGNSA. The ends lost 2 bases at V and 2 bases at J; junction bases unmatched: 6. This CDR3 is built from 16 residues. CDR3 protein: CASSLNGGVLTDTQYF. CDR3 DNA: TGTGCCAGCAGCTTAAACGGGGGGGTTCTCACAGATACGCAGTATTTT.

The chain uses TRBV6-5 and TRBJ2-2; the match to TRBD2 covers 13 bases. The CDR3 is 18 residues long. The germline V gene encodes CDR1 MNHEY and CDR2 SVGAGI. V was pared by 7 bases and J by 0 bases, with 8 bases of the junction left unmatched. CDR3 sequence reads: CASTTRGLAGANTGELFF. CDR3 sequence (DNA): TGTGCCAGCACTACTCGAGGACTAGCGGGGGCGAACACCGGGGAGCTGTTTTTT.